One and the same sample provided the 27 T cell receptor beta chains below, sequenced in a study of T cells in women clearing cervical HPV infection. Method: immunoSEQ multiplex PCR; TCRdb's copy keeps in-frame clones and lacks some. The sample's table shows under 35,000 clones. The sequenced material came from blood buffy coat. The receptors come from a woman between 18 and 69 years old with a cervical HPV16 infection that either progressed to CIN3+ or cleared (not recorded which).

As to this clone: The CDR3 extends 3 residues past the end of the read, so its final part is completed from the germline J gene. J is TRBJ1-1 and V is TRBV5-5, with 7 bases lining up with TRBD1. CDR3 length: 14 residues. CDR1 SGHKS and CDR2 YYEKEE come from the germline V gene (reference sequence). Losses at the gene ends were 5 bases for V and 1 base for J; bases not matched to a gene: 5. The CDR3 loop reads CASRQGQGNTEAFF. The covered CDR3 bases are TGTGCCAGCAGACAGGGGCAGGGGAACACTGAA.

Turning to this clone: The sequence runs out 3 residues before the end of the CDR3; the remainder is reconstructed from the germline J gene. The V call is TRBV7-2, the J call TRBJ1-4; TRBD1 agrees at 7 bases. Looked up from germline, CDR1 is SGHTA and CDR2 is FQGNSA. The CDR3 length is 18 residues. Partial CDR3 DNA: TGTGCCAGCAGCTTAGCCCCCAAGACAGGGTACGGTAATTCACCA. Protein: CASSLAPKTGYGNSP. The CDR3 in its entirety is CASSLAPKTGYGNSPLFF. Full variable domain (rest looked up from reference TRBV7-2 and TRBJ1-4): GAGVSQSPSNKVTEKGKDVELRCDPISGHTALYWYRQSLGQGLEFLIYFQGNSAPDKSGLPSDRFSAERTGGSVSTLTIQRTQQEDSAVYLCASSLAPKTGYGNSPLFFGSGTQLSVL.

Concerning this clone: The CDR3 goes on 3 residues after the read ends, and that part is filled in from the germline J gene. The chain couples TRBV16 to TRBJ2-1; tentatively, D is TRBD2 (6 bases). Per the germline V gene, CDR1 is KGHSY and CDR2 is FQNENV. This CDR3 is 14 amino acids long. V dropped 4 bases and J dropped 2 bases, with 9 bases sitting between them. The CDR3 DNA, read in part, is TGTGCCAGCAGCCTAAGCGGGCCCTACAATGAG. Protein sequence: CASSLSGPYNE. The whole CDR3 reads CASSLSGPYNEQFF.

About this clone itself: The CDR3 end lies 3 residues beyond the end of the read and is filled in from the germline J gene. This chain links TRBV11-1 with TRBJ2-7; TRBD1 is a possible D gene (6 bases). V was pared by 1 base and J by 2 bases, with 9 bases between. The germline V gene encodes CDR1 SGHAT and CDR2 FQDESV (reference sequence). The CDR3 totals 14 residues. The CDR3 sequence is CASSLGTATYEQYF. The CDR3 bases that were read are TGTGCCAGCAGCTTAGGGACAGCGACCTACGAG. The variable domain in full, completed from reference TRBV11-1 and TRBJ2-7, reads EAEVAQSPRYKITEKSQAVAFWCDPISGHATLYWYRQILGQGPELLVQFQDESVVDDSQLPKDRFSAERLKGVDSTLKIQPAELGDSAMYLCASSLGTATYEQYFGPGTRLTVT.

By frequency, this clone is medium-sized. The observed sequence ends 3 residues before the CDR3 terminus, with the missing tail filled in from the germline J gene. This sequence joins TRBV11-2 and TRBJ2-5, with D maybe TRBD1 (6 bases). The V and J ends lost 7 bases and 2 bases respectively, with 14 bases between them. The CDR3 consists of 14 residues. The V gene's germline CDR1 is SGHAT and CDR2 FQNNGV. CDR3 DNA (partial): TGTGCCAGCACCAGGGGAATGCCTCAAGAGACC. Protein: CASTRGMPQET. From start to end, the CDR3 is CASTRGMPQETQYF.

As concerns this clone: Sequencing ends 3 residues short of the CDR3 end; the germline J gene provides the rest. This chain connects TRBV5-1 to TRBJ2-3; 7 bases align to TRBD1. The CDR3 has 16 residues. From germline, CDR1 is SGHRS and CDR2 YFSETQ. Losses at the gene ends were 0 bases for V and 3 bases for J; bases not matched to a gene: 7. CDR3 sequence reads: CASSLGDRVGTDTQYF. CDR3 DNA (partial): TGCGCCAGCAGCTTGGGCGACAGGGTCGGTACAGATACG.

Worth noting for this clone: The read ends 3 residues shy of where the CDR3 ends; the end is completed using the germline J gene. The chain has TRBV5-1 and TRBJ2-6; D is unclear. The CDR3 is 15 amino acids. CDR1 is SGHRS and CDR2 is YFSETQ in the germline V gene. With 1 base removed from V and 1 base from J, the gap between germline ends came to 6 bases. The CDR3 reads CASSLQGSGANVLTF. The sequenced CDR3 bases are TGCGCCAGCAGCTTGCAAGGTTCTGGGGCCAACGTC. The full variable domain, completed using reference TRBV5-1 and TRBJ2-6, is KAGVTQTPRYLIKTRGQQVTLSCSPISGHRSVSWYQQTPGQGLQFLFEYFSETQRNKGNFPGRFSGRQFSNSRSEMNVSTLELGDSALYLCASSLQGSGANVLTFGAGSRLTVL.

The covered CDR3 bases are TGTGCCAGTAGTATCGGGCAGGGGAGGAATACG. This sequence encodes CASSIGQGRNT. The CDR3, in full, reads CASSIGQGRNTQYF. The V call is TRBV19, the J call TRBJ2-3; tentatively, D is TRBD1 or TRBD2 (6 bases each). With the read ending 3 residues before the CDR3 end, the germline J gene is used to fill in that end. V was clipped by 3 bases and J by 7 bases, with 14 bases between them. The germline gives CDR1 LNHDA, CDR2 SQIVND (reference sequence). CDR3 size: 14 residues.

As concerns this clone: The read gets to within 3 residues of the CDR3 end, and the germline J gene fills in the rest. The genes are TRBV18 and TRBJ1-2, with 7 bases that match TRBD1. The CDR3 runs to 14 residues. Germline V lookup: CDR1 KGHSH, CDR2 LQKENI. Incomplete CDR3 DNA: TGTGCCAGCTCATTTCCGGGACAGCCGGATACC. It codes for CASSFPGQPDT. In full, the CDR3 reads CASSFPGQPDTYTF.

Of note for this clone: Read sequence stops 3 residues before the CDR3 end, and the germline J gene provides the missing end. Other nucleotide sequences in the sample specify the same CDR3. The chain is built from TRBV7-9 and TRBJ1-3; 7 nucleotides match TRBD1. The V and J ends lost 10 bases and 1 base, in that order; junction bases with no gene match: 4. Per the germline V gene, CDR1 is SEHNR and CDR2 is FQNEAQ (reference sequence). CDR3 length: 13 residues. CDR3 amino acids: CATNRGSGNTIYF. The CDR3 DNA, read in part, is TGTGCCACCAACAGGGGTTCTGGAAACACC.

Regarding this clone: The read gets to within 3 residues of the CDR3 end, and the germline J gene fills in the rest. The rearrangement links TRBV30 to TRBJ2-2, with TRBD2 matching 8 bases. This CDR3 is built from 16 residues. Germline trimming cut 6 bases from V and 1 base from J; bases unmatched to any gene: 10. Germline V gene data show CDR1 as GTSNPN and CDR2 as SVGIG (reference sequence). The sequenced part of the CDR3 DNA is TGTGCCTGCCCAGGCAGCGGGGGCCGGAACACCGGGGAG. Its protein product is CACPGSGGRNTGE. The CDR3, in full, reads CACPGSGGRNTGELFF. The full variable domain, in which reference TRBV30 and TRBJ2-2 provide the parts outside the CDR3, is SQTIHQWPATLVQPVGSPLSLECTVEGTSNPNLYWYRQAAGRGLQLLFYSVGIGQISSEVPQNLSASRPQDRQFILSSKKLLLSDSGFYLCACPGSGGRNTGELFFGEGSRLTVL.

In the case of this clone: Sequencing ends 3 residues short of the CDR3 end; the germline J gene provides the rest. The chain carries TRBV19 and TRBJ2-3; no firm D call. CDR3 length: 15 amino acids. The germline CDR1 and CDR2 sequences are LNHDA and SQIVND (reference sequence). V was pared by 7 bases and J by 6 bases, with 20 bases between. CDR3 protein: CASTGRPTRFDTQYF. The sequenced part of the CDR3 DNA is TGTGCCAGTACCGGCCGGCCGACACGGTTTGATACG.

For this clone: The CDR3 end lies 3 residues beyond the end of the read and is filled in from the germline J gene. The rearrangement links TRBV20-1 to TRBJ2-6; possibly TRBD1 for D (6 bases). The V and J ends lost 5 bases and 9 bases respectively, with 17 bases between them. The CDR3 spans 14 residues. Per germline, CDR1 DFQATT and CDR2 SNEGSKA (reference sequence). The CDR3 region is CSAAPYRELNVLTF. Partial CDR3 DNA: TGCAGTGCTGCCCCTTACAGGGAACTCAACGTC.

To note about this clone: The read terminates 3 residues before the CDR3 end, so the remaining end is supplied by the germline J gene. V usage is TRBV19 and J usage is TRBJ2-3, with D perhaps assigned TRBD1 or TRBD2 (5 bases each). Germline lookup yields CDR1 LNHDA and CDR2 SQIVND (reference sequence). V lost 5 bases, J lost 1 base, and 10 bases lay in between. The CDR3 is made up of 14 amino acids. The part of the CDR3 DNA that was read is TGTGCCAGTAGTGCGCAGGGAGGCACAGATACG. Translated, it gives CASSAQGGTDT. The CDR3, in full, reads CASSAQGGTDTQYF.

As regards this clone: The CDR3 end falls 3 residues outside the read, so it is completed with the germline J gene. The chain is built from TRBV28 and TRBJ1-5, with 8 bases identical to TRBD1. The ends lost 6 bases at V and 0 bases at J; junction bases unmatched: 10. The CDR3 runs to 17 residues. The germline CDR1 and CDR2 sequences are MDHEN and SYDVKM. Partial CDR3 DNA: TGTGCCAGCAGCGATACAGGGGGGCTTTATAGCAATCAGCCC. This gives the protein CASSDTGGLYSNQP. In full, the CDR3 reads CASSDTGGLYSNQPQHF.

Regarding this clone: The read terminates 3 residues ahead of where the CDR3 ends, so the germline J gene completes it. The chain employs TRBV5-4 and TRBJ2-1; D gene unclear. This CDR3 spans 13 amino acids. CDR1 and CDR2 from the germline V gene are SGHNT and YYREEE (reference sequence). V lost 0 bases to trimming and J lost 6 bases, with 7 bases between them. The sequenced CDR3 bases are TGTGCCAGCAGCTTGGCTAGTGGCAATGAG. Its translation is CASSLASGNE. The entire CDR3 sequence reads CASSLASGNEQFF.

As for this clone: The read falls 3 residues short of the CDR3 end, and the missing part is taken from the germline J gene. This chain joins TRBV19 and TRBJ1-5; 9 bases agree with TRBD1. J was trimmed by 4 bases and V by 4 bases; bases with no gene match: 5. Germline-derived CDR1 and CDR2 are LNHDA and SQIVND (reference sequence). The CDR3 is 15 amino acids. The CDR3 bases that were read are TGTGCCAGTAGTACTTGGGGGACAGGGAATCAGCCC. Its translation: CASSTWGTGNQP. The whole CDR3 is CASSTWGTGNQPQHF.

Note on this clone: The CDR3 goes on 3 residues after the read ends, and that part is filled in from the germline J gene. The rearrangement links TRBV2 to TRBJ1-1, with 7 bases fitting TRBD1. Trimming took 6 bases from V and 4 from J; bases not matched to a gene: 8. Germline values: CDR1 SNHLY, CDR2 FYNNEI. CDR3 length equals 14 residues. CDR3 DNA, as far as it was read: TGTGCCAGCAGCAGCGAGTCAGGGGGCACTGAA. This encodes CASSSESGGTE. The CDR3 in its entirety is CASSSESGGTEAFF. The complete variable domain, with remaining parts taken from reference TRBV2 and TRBJ1-1, reads EPEVTQTPSHQVTQMGQEVILRCVPISNHLYFYWYRQILGQKVEFLVSFYNNEISEKSEIFDDQFSVERPDGSNFTLKIRSTKLEDSAMYFCASSSESGGTEAFFGQGTRLTVV.

Notes on this clone: The missing CDR3 end, 3 residues past where the read stops, is filled in from the germline J gene. The J gene is TRBJ1-1, the V gene TRBV19, with D perhaps matching TRBD1 (5 bases). V was cut by 5 bases and J by 5 bases, with 12 bases left in between. The CDR3 extends over 13 amino acids. Germline V gives CDR1 LNHDA, CDR2 SQIVND (reference sequence). The CDR3 reads CASSRQGWTEAFF. Incomplete CDR3 DNA: TGTGCCAGTAGTCGGCAGGGTTGGACTGAA. Filled out from reference TRBV19 and TRBJ1-1, the complete variable domain reads DGGITQSPKYLFRKEGQNVTLSCEQNLNHDAMYWYRQDPGQGLRLIYYSQIVNDFQKGDIAEGYSVSREKKESFPLTVTSAQKNPTAFYLCASSRQGWTEAFFGQGTRLTVV.

With respect to this clone: The read terminates 3 residues before the CDR3 end, so the remaining end is supplied by the germline J gene. The chain links TRBV19 to TRBJ1-2; the D gene is possibly TRBD1 (6 bases). CDR1 and CDR2 (germline): LNHDA, SQIVND (reference sequence). The CDR3 is 16 residues long. The CDR3 loop reads CASSIAWRGGTDTYTF. The part of the CDR3 DNA that was read is TGTGCCAGTAGTATAGCCTGGCGGGGGGGCACAGATACC.

Points on this clone: The read ends 3 residues before the CDR3 terminus; that terminus is restored from the germline J gene. The rearrangement links TRBV6-1 to TRBJ1-2; tentatively, D is TRBD1 (6 bases). V lost 0 bases and J 0 bases, leaving 14 bases between the germline ends. The CDR3 runs 17 residues. Germline-derived CDR1 and CDR2 are MNHNS and SASEGT. CDR3 DNA (partial): TGTGCCAGCAGTGAAGCGGAGGACAGCAGTGCTAACTATGGC. This sequence encodes CASSEAEDSSANYG. The full CDR3 sequence reads CASSEAEDSSANYGYTF.

On this clone itself: The read falls 3 residues short of the CDR3 end, and the missing part is taken from the germline J gene. This sample also contains other DNA sequences that code for the same CDR3. The V and J genes are TRBV19 and TRBJ1-4, with TRBD1 identical over 8 bases. V was pared by 4 bases and J by 5 bases, with 3 bases of the junction left unmatched. Germline V gene data show CDR1 as LNHDA and CDR2 as SQIVND (reference sequence). This CDR3 spans 14 amino acids. CDR3 DNA, as far as it was read: TGTGCCAGTAGTAGGAGACAGGGGAATGAAAAA. Protein sequence: CASSRRQGNEK. The entire CDR3 reads CASSRRQGNEKLFF.

On this clone: Read sequence stops 3 residues before the CDR3 end, and the germline J gene provides the missing end. This rearrangement joins TRBV20-1 to TRBJ2-3; TRBD2 matches at 8 bases. Germline V gene lookup returns CDR1 DFQATT and CDR2 SNEGSKA (reference sequence). CDR3 size: 16 residues. The covered CDR3 bases are TGCAGTGCTAGAGATCCGGGGGGGAGCTTTCAAGAGACG. It encodes CSARDPGGSFQET. The full-length CDR3 reads as CSARDPGGSFQETQYF.

Here the CDR3 reads CASSFEREGVQYF. Partial CDR3 DNA: TGTGCCAGCAGCTTTGAGCGGGAAGGAGTT. This chain links TRBV5-5 with TRBJ2-4, with 7 bases matching TRBD2. The read halts 3 residues ahead of the CDR3 end, with the missing end drawn from the germline J gene. Germline CDR1 SGHKS, CDR2 YYEKEE (reference sequence). This CDR3 contains 13 residues.

As for this clone: Read sequence stops 3 residues before the CDR3 end, and the germline J gene provides the missing end. The chain is built from TRBV18 and TRBJ2-3; 9 positions match TRBD2. Looked up from germline, CDR1 is KGHSH and CDR2 is LQKENI. V dropped 4 bases and J dropped 4; count of bases not matched to a gene: 12. The CDR3 runs to 17 residues. The CDR3 loop reads CASSLHTAGGGADTQYF. The CDR3 bases that were read are TGTGCCAGCTCACTACACACAGCGGGGGGAGGTGCAGATACG. Supplemented by reference TRBV18 and TRBJ2-3, the full variable domain reads NAGVMQNPRHLVRRRGQEARLRCSPMKGHSHVYWYRQLPEEGLKFMVYLQKENIIDESGMPKERFSAEFPKEGPSILRIQQVVRGDSAAYFCASSLHTAGGGADTQYFGPGTRLTVL.

As concerns this clone: The DNA ends 3 residues before the CDR3 does, and the rest of the CDR3 is filled in from the germline J gene. The chain couples TRBV7-9 to TRBJ2-1; 8 bases line up with TRBD1. The V segment lost 4 bases and the J segment 6 bases; nucleotides outside the gene matches: 2. This CDR3 has 13 amino acids. Germline loops: CDR1 SEHNR, CDR2 FQNEAQ (reference sequence). CDR3: CASSSGTGNEQFF. CDR3 bases read: TGTGCCAGCAGCTCGGGGACAGGCAATGAG.

A word on this clone: The read terminates 3 residues ahead of where the CDR3 ends, so the germline J gene completes it. The chain recombines TRBV5-4 with TRBJ2-7; D tentatively reads TRBD1 or TRBD2 (5 bases each). Germline V CDR1 and CDR2: SGHNT, YYREEE (reference sequence). The CDR3 runs 14 residues. V shed 2 bases and J shed 3 bases, with 12 bases lying between them. Here the CDR3 reads CASSFGREFYEQYF. The sequenced CDR3 bases are TGTGCCAGCAGCTTCGGCAGGGAGTTCTACGAG. The full variable domain, with the rest looked up from reference TRBV5-4 and TRBJ2-7, is ETGVTQSPTHLIKTRGQQVTLRCSSQSGHNTVSWYQQALGQGPQFIFQYYREEENGRGNFPPRFSGLQFPNYSSELNVNALELDDSALYLCASSFGREFYEQYFGPGTRLTVT.